This T cell receptor beta chain came from a study of shared clonotypes between healthy human individuals. Regarding the study as a whole: In the sorted subsets, rarefaction showed sequencing was incomplete despite large depth. Naive CD4 clonotype sharing across four donors was about 5.3%.

The germline V gene has CDR1 MNHEY and CDR2 SVGAGI. Trimming took 2 bases from V and 0 from J; bases not matched to a gene: 1. The CDR3 has 14 amino acids. As for this clone: Its cognate antigen is unknown. This specimen includes other DNA sequences encoding the same CDR3.

Per the study methods: Quality scores were absent from the junction-only immunoSEQ sequences, so filtering differed. The assay was immunoSEQ multiplex PCR, and TCRdb's table has in-frame clones only and misses some. That table supplies the V and J calls and clone size; D and trimming were determined from the DNA. The table shows over a million clones, with around three quarters occurring only once. Into CD45RA+ naive and CD45RA-negative memory subsets, the CD4+ cells were split. The sequenced sample was memory CD4+ T cells from PBMCs. Subset noted: CD45RA-negative fraction. The receptor was isolated from a young man in good health. Some clones in this sample may be carry-over from other donors' samples. The chain joins TRBV6-5 to TRBJ2-7, with 7 positions matching TRBD1. The CDR3 nucleotides are TGTGCCAGCAGTTACCGGGACAGCTCCTACGAGCAGTACTTC. Translation: CASSYRDSSYEQYF.